This TCR beta chain was identified during a study of T cells after yellow fever vaccination. Background on the study: Low-cell-number fractions were prepared with SMART-Seq v4 Ultra Low Input. Overall study findings and caveats: Clonotypes found in both CD4 and CD8 compartments made up a small share. The booster saw the reappearance of most primary-vaccination clones (nearly 98% CD4, roughly 90% CD8).

The V end lost 3 bases, the J end lost 0 bases, and 10 bases lay between the germline ends. Germline V CDR1 and CDR2: DFQATT, SNEGSKA (reference sequence). This CDR3 comprises 14 residues. Concerning this clonotype itself: Its specificity is not known.

TCR cDNA, made by 5'RACE template switching, carried an added universal primer site and UMIs. MiXCR, applied by TCRdb to the 5' RACE reads, yields one record per CDR3 protein. The sample includes 310,000 or so distinct CDR3 sequences, around 7.3% of them seen just once. The sequenced sample was PBMCs, obtained around 45 days after the first yellow fever vaccination. The clonotype was recovered from a man between 18 and 29 years old who received the YFV17D yellow fever vaccine. The chain is built from TRBV20-1 and TRBJ2-3; no firm D call. The CDR3 DNA reads as TGCAGTGCTAGGGTGCAGACTAGCACAGATACGCAGTATTTT. Protein: CSARVQTSTDTQYF.